Listed here are 20 T cell receptor beta chains from one sample, sequenced in a study of T cell responses to AZD1222 COVID-19 vaccine. The assay was immunoSEQ multiplex PCR, and TCRdb's table has in-frame clones only and misses some. The sample contains over 130,000 clones, around nine tenths of which appear only once. Here the sequenced sample was peripheral blood, taken on day 0 of AZD1222 vaccination. Receptors were obtained from an adult in good health.

J is TRBJ1-1 and V is TRBV12-3 or TRBV12-4; TRBD1 is a possible D gene (5 bases). The CDR3 covers 11 residues. Trimming shortened V by 8 bases and J by 6 bases, and 10 bases separated the two germline ends. The CDR3 DNA sequence: TGTGCCAGCCAACTGGGGGCTGAAGCTTTCTTT. It yields the protein CASQLGAEAFF.

The V call is TRBV3-1 (or the pseudogene TRBV3-2), the J call TRBJ2-7, with TRBD2 identical over 7 bases. The germline V gene encodes CDR1 LGHDT and CDR2 YNNKEL (reference sequence). This CDR3 has 17 residues. V lost 0 bases to trimming and J lost 6 bases; unmatched junction nucleotides: 14. In nucleotides, the CDR3 is TGTGCCAGCAGCCAAGACCCTGGGGTCGCGGGACTAACCGAGCAGTACTTC. Translation gives CASSQDPGVAGLTEQYF.

The chain links TRBV7-2 to TRBJ1-2; TRBD1 agrees at 7 bases. The CDR3 runs 16 residues. CDR1 is SGHTA, CDR2 FQGNSA, per germline. Trimming removed 0 bases from V and 8 bases from J; junction bases left unmatched: 12. The DNA for the CDR3 is TGTGCCAGCAGCTTAGCGCTAAGGGGGCGCGGTCGGGGCTACACCTTC. Translating it yields CASSLALRGRGRGYTF.

This clone has a single count. The chain links TRBV5-5 to TRBJ2-2; 11 bases agree with TRBD2. This CDR3 contains 19 residues. Per germline, CDR1 SGHKS and CDR2 YYEKEE (reference sequence). The V gene end was trimmed by 4 bases and the J gene end by 6 bases; junction bases not matched to a gene: 17. CDR3 in amino acids: CASSEYSGRALVGAGELFF. The CDR3 bases are TGTGCCAGCAGCGAATATAGCGGGAGGGCCTTGGTCGGGGCCGGGGAGCTGTTTTTT.

This clone was counted once. J is TRBJ2-7 and V is TRBV6-6; D perhaps matches TRBD2 (7 bases). CDR3 length: 15 amino acids. Germline loops: CDR1 MNHNY, CDR2 SVGAGI (reference sequence). Trimming took off 6 bases at V and 3 bases at J, with 18 bases between the two ends. CDR3 in amino acids: CASSDQGGALYEQYF. DNA for the CDR3: TGTGCCAGCAGCGATCAAGGGGGGGCCCTCTACGAGCAGTACTTC.

The chain is built from TRBV14 and TRBJ1-4; D gene unclear. In germline, CDR1 is SGHDN, CDR2 FVKESK. The length of the CDR3 is 13 residues. Trimming pared 4 bases from V and 8 bases from J, leaving 11 bases between. The CDR3 DNA reads as TGTGCCAGCAGCCGAGGGATAGGCGAAAAACTGTTTTTT. It encodes CASSRGIGEKLFF.

V gene TRBV19 combines with J gene TRBJ2-2; perhaps TRBD1 as D (6 bases). The germline CDR1 and CDR2 sequences are LNHDA and SQIVND (reference sequence). Trimming shortened V by 7 bases and J by 6 bases, and 18 bases separated the two germline ends. This CDR3 has 15 residues. The CDR3 DNA follows: TGTGCCAGTACTACAGACGACAGGTTTGCCGGGGAGCTGTTTTTT. This sequence encodes CASTTDDRFAGELFF.

The CDR3 region has the DNA TGTGCCAGCAGCTTCTCCGGGAACTACGAGCAGTACTTC. Translating gives CASSFSGNYEQYF. The chain is built from TRBV11-2 and TRBJ2-7; TRBD2 might be the D (5 bases). The CDR3 is made up of 13 amino acids. Trimming shortened V by 3 bases and J by 3 bases, and 9 bases separated the two germline ends. Germline values: CDR1 SGHAT, CDR2 FQNNGV.

The V call is TRBV19, the J call TRBJ2-1; TRBD1 might be the D (5 bases). This CDR3 region has 15 residues. The germline V gene encodes CDR1 LNHDA and CDR2 SQIVND (reference sequence). V shed 2 bases and J shed 1 base, with 9 bases lying between them. The CDR3 loop is CASSIPGPSYNEQFF. The CDR3 coding sequence is TGTGCCAGTAGTATACCAGGGCCGTCCTACAATGAGCAGTTCTTC.

This chain joins TRBV25-1 and TRBJ2-1, with a tentative D call TRBD1 (6 bases). The ends were cut back, 5 bases at V and 2 bases at J, with 13 bases in the middle. The germline V gene encodes CDR1 MGHDK and CDR2 SYGVNS. The CDR3 is 15 amino acids. The CDR3 is CASSMVGAPYNEQFF. CDR3 bases: TGTGCCAGCAGTATGGTGGGGGCCCCCTACAATGAGCAGTTCTTC.

This sequence joins TRBV6-5 and TRBJ1-6; D gene unclear. Germline values: CDR1 MNHEY, CDR2 SVGAGI. Deletions cut 3 bases from V and 8 bases from J, with 17 bases between. This CDR3 comprises 16 residues. The CDR3 DNA sequence: TGTGCCAGCAGTTATGTTGGGGTCGTAGGCGATTCACCCCTCCACTTT. Encoded protein: CASSYVGVVGDSPLHF.

This chain links TRBV27 with TRBJ2-5, with TRBD2 matching over 15 bases. V shed 4 bases and J 4 bases; nucleotides not matched to a gene: 1. The CDR3 spans 15 residues. Germline assignment: CDR1 MNHEY and CDR2 SMNVEV (reference sequence). For the CDR3, the DNA is TGTGCCAGCAGTTGGGGACTAGCGGGAGGAGAGACCCAGTACTTC. It translates to CASSWGLAGGETQYF.

V gene TRBV5-8 combines with J gene TRBJ2-7; D might be TRBD1 (6 bases). This CDR3 spans 14 amino acids. CDR1 is SGHTS, CDR2 YDEGEE, per germline. The ends were cut back, 2 bases at V and 3 bases at J, with 12 bases in the middle. In DNA form, the CDR3 reads TGTGCCAGCAGCTTACAGGGTGGGGGCTACGAGCAGTACTTC. Translating it yields CASSLQGGGYEQYF.

CDR3 sequence reads: CASSLGASGFDTQYF. The DNA for the CDR3 is TGTGCCAGCAGTTTAGGAGCTAGCGGGTTCGATACGCAGTATTTT. This sequence joins TRBV28 and TRBJ2-3; 8 bases map to TRBD2. Germline V CDR1 and CDR2: MDHEN, SYDVKM. Trimming cost V 2 bases and J 6 bases; bases outside gene matches: 7. This CDR3 has 15 residues. Combining the CDR3 with reference TRBV28 and TRBJ2-3 gives the whole variable domain DVKVTQSSRYLVKRTGEKVFLECVQDMDHENMFWYRQDPGLGLRLIYFSYDVKMKEKGDIPEGYSVSREKKERFSLILESASTNQTSMYLCASSLGASGFDTQYFGPGTRLTVL.

The V gene is TRBV15, the J gene TRBJ1-6; tentative D call: TRBD1 (6 bases). V shed 0 bases and J shed 9 bases, with 12 bases lying between them. CDR3 length: 15 amino acids. Germline CDR1 and CDR2: LNHNV and YYDKDF (reference sequence). CDR3 coding DNA: TGTGCCACCAGCAGAGAATCGGGACATTCTTCACCCCTCCACTTT. Protein product: CATSRESGHSSPLHF.

This rearrangement joins TRBV20-1 to TRBJ2-3, with D possibly TRBD2 on 5 matching bases. The CDR3 has 12 residues. In germline, CDR1 is DFQATT, CDR2 SNEGSKA (reference sequence). The ends were cut back, 3 bases at V and 14 bases at J, with 18 bases in the middle. The CDR3 region is CSASPEVSRGYF. CDR3 nucleotides: TGCAGTGCTAGTCCTGAGGTCAGCCGGGGGTATTTT.

This rearrangement joins TRBV7-8 to TRBJ2-2; TRBD2 agrees at 7 bases. V lost 3 bases to trimming and J lost 5 bases; unmatched junction nucleotides: 9. Per germline, CDR1 SGHVS and CDR2 FQNEAQ. This CDR3 is built from 16 residues. The CDR3 protein is CASSLGGTGGTGELFF. In nucleotides, the CDR3 is TGTGCCAGCAGCTTGGGAGGGACCGGGGGTACCGGGGAGCTGTTTTTT.

This chain uses TRBV7-6 with TRBJ1-4, with TRBD1 identical over 8 bases. The CDR3 runs to 15 residues. With V trimmed by 5 bases and J by 8 bases, 10 bases remained unmatched. Germline CDR1 is SGHVS and CDR2 is FNYEAQ. The CDR3 reads CASSRPGQGEEKLFF. CDR3 coding DNA: TGTGCCAGCAGCCGACCCGGACAGGGAGAAGAAAAACTGTTTTTT.

V is TRBV28 and J is TRBJ1-2; no clear D. The V gene lost 2 bases and the J gene lost 7 bases, with 11 bases spanning the gap. CDR3 length equals 13 residues. CDR1 is MDHEN, CDR2 SYDVKM, per germline. CDR3 region: CASSLIFRSGYTF. The CDR3 DNA reads as TGTGCCAGCAGTTTAATATTCAGGTCTGGCTACACCTTC.

The chain is built from TRBV6-4 and TRBJ2-1; 9 bases agree with TRBD2. Germline CDR1 is MRHNA and CDR2 is SNTAGT. The V gene end was trimmed by 8 bases and the J gene end by 0 bases; junction bases not matched to a gene: 20. The CDR3 spans 20 residues. The CDR3 bases are TGTGCCAGCCCCCGTGTGTGTGCTAGCGGGGACAGAAGCTCCTACAATGAGCAGTTCTTC. Translating gives CASPRVCASGDRSSYNEQFF.